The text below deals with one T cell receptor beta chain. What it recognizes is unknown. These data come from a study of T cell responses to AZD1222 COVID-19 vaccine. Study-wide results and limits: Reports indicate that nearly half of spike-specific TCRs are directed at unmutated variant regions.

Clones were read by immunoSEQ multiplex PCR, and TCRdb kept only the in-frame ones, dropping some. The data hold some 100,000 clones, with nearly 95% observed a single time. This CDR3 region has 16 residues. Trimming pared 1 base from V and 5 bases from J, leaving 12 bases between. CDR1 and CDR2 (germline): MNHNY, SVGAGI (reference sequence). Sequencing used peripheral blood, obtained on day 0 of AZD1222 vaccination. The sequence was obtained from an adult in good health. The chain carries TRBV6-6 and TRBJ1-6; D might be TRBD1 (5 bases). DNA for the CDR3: TGTGCCAGCAGTTACTTAAAGGGGACCCATAATTCACCCCTCCACTTT. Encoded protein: CASSYLKGTHNSPLHF.